The 17 T cell receptor beta chains below come from one sample, sequenced in a study of T cell repertoires in cytomegalovirus infection. TCRdb recomputed calls from the reads with MiXCR, one row per CDR3 protein. The sample has 250,000 or so distinct CDR3 sequences; over 8% are singletons. The sequenced material came from PBMCs. The source of these receptors is a human donor in good health (CMV status not recorded). Some clones in this sample may be carry-over from other donors' samples.

The chain carries TRBV29-1 and TRBJ2-3, with TRBD2 as a possible D gene (5 bases). This CDR3 comprises 15 residues. Between the trimmed V and J ends, which lost 6 bases and 5 bases, there was a span of 21 bases. Germline CDR1 and CDR2: SQVTM and ANQGSEA. The CDR3 is CSVEKAGAVVDTQYF. The CDR3 nucleotides are TGCAGCGTAGAAAAGGCGGGTGCAGTGGTAGATACGCAGTATTTT.

The genes are TRBV27 and TRBJ2-7; D may be TRBD2 (6 bases). In germline, CDR1 is MNHEY, CDR2 SMNVEV (reference sequence). The germline V and J ends were trimmed by 6 bases and 4 bases, with 16 bases remaining between them. The CDR3 is 14 residues long. The CDR3 here is CASRPPGLWYEQYF. The DNA for the CDR3 is TGTGCCAGCAGGCCACCGGGACTCTGGTACGAGCAGTACTTC.

The chain links TRBV19 to TRBJ2-5; D not certain. V lost 4 bases and J 4 bases, leaving 19 bases between the germline ends. Looked up from germline, CDR1 is LNHDA and CDR2 is SQIVND (reference sequence). The CDR3 is 16 residues long. In DNA form, the CDR3 reads TGTGCCAGTAGTAGGATCCCCCTAGAGTTTCGAGAGACCCAGTACTTC. Translating gives CASSRIPLEFRETQYF.

This clonotype was picked up a small number of times. CDR3 protein: CASTGGAGQPQHF. The CDR3 nucleotides read TGTGCCAGCACCGGGGGCGCAGGCCAGCCCCAGCATTTT. This chain uses TRBV6-1 with TRBJ1-5; TRBD1 is a possible D gene (6 bases). CDR3 length equals 13 residues. Germline V gene sequence: CDR1 MNHNS, CDR2 SASEGT. The V end was cut by 7 bases, the J end by 7 bases, with 14 bases between.

This clonotype came up many times. The rearrangement links TRBV7-2 to TRBJ1-2; a possible D gene is TRBD1 (5 bases). Trimming took off 1 base at V and 8 bases at J, with 14 bases between the two ends. CDR3 length: 14 residues. Germline values: CDR1 SGHTA, CDR2 FQGNSA. The CDR3: CASSLGGRNDGYTF. DNA of the CDR3: TGTGCCAGCAGCTTAGGGGGCAGGAACGACGGCTACACCTTC.

This clonotype has ten or more counts. This rearrangement joins TRBV11-3 to TRBJ1-1, with 7 bases identical to TRBD1. The germline gives CDR1 SGHNT, CDR2 YENEEA. Germline trimming cut 4 bases from V and 6 bases from J; bases unmatched to any gene: 14. The CDR3 length is 16 residues. CDR3 nucleotide sequence: TGTGCCAGCAGCTACGCAGTGGGAGGGGGCAACGCTGAAGCTTTCTTT. This encodes CASSYAVGGGNAEAFF.

At least ten counts were recorded for this clonotype. The rearrangement uses TRBV10-3 and TRBJ1-2; 11 bases agree with TRBD1. V lost 4 bases and J lost 8; bases outside the gene matches: 6. The length of the CDR3 is 14 residues. Per the germline V gene, CDR1 is ENHRY and CDR2 is SYGVKD. The CDR3 reads CAISGGQGARGYTF. CDR3 DNA: TGTGCCATCAGTGGTGGACAGGGGGCCAGAGGCTACACCTTC.

This rearrangement joins TRBV11-2 to TRBJ2-1; D is perhaps TRBD1 (6 bases). Trimming shortened V by 5 bases and J by 0 bases, and 11 bases separated the two germline ends. Germline values: CDR1 SGHAT, CDR2 FQNNGV. CDR3 length equals 15 residues. CDR3 DNA: TGTGCCAGCAGCCGACAGGACAGCTCCTACAATGAGCAGTTCTTC. Protein sequence: CASSRQDSSYNEQFF. The entire variable domain, with the rest obtained from reference TRBV11-2 and TRBJ2-1, is as follows: EAGVAQSPRYKIIEKRQSVAFWCNPISGHATLYWYQQILGQGPKLLIQFQNNGVVDDSQLPKDRFSAERLKGVDSTLKIQPAKLEDSAVYLCASSRQDSSYNEQFFGPGTRLTVL.

This clonotype was seen many times. This rearrangement joins TRBV7-2 to TRBJ2-5; 7 bases line up with TRBD1. Germline assignment: CDR1 SGHTA and CDR2 FQGNSA. Trimming cost V 1 base and J 2 bases; bases outside gene matches: 4. This CDR3 has 15 residues. The CDR3 DNA sequence: TGTGCCAGCAGCTTAGACAGGGGCCTACAAGAGACCCAGTACTTC. This codes for CASSLDRGLQETQYF.

The table lists this clonotype with many counts. The rearrangement uses TRBV10-2 and TRBJ2-6; 8 nucleotides line up with TRBD1. Trimming at V came to 6 bases and at J to 3 bases, leaving 19 bases not matched to a gene. The germline V gene has CDR1 WSHSY and CDR2 SAAADI. CDR3 length equals 20 residues. In nucleotides, the CDR3 is TGCGCCAGCAGCGGTGCATTATACGACAGGGGTGAGGGTGGGGCCAACGTCCTGACTTTC. It encodes CASSGALYDRGEGGANVLTF.

This clonotype came up a few times. V is TRBV12-3 or TRBV12-4 and J is TRBJ1-3, with 8 nucleotides matching TRBD1. Trimming removed 5 bases from V and 0 bases from J; junction bases left unmatched: 6. The CDR3 is 16 amino acids. The CDR3 sequence: CASSRQGTLSGNTIYF. The CDR3 DNA follows: TGTGCCAGCAGTAGACAGGGGACGCTCTCTGGAAACACCATATATTTT.

The chain recombines TRBV11-3 with TRBJ2-7; D might be TRBD1 (6 bases). The germline V gene encodes CDR1 SGHNT and CDR2 YENEEA. The CDR3 has 13 residues. V lost 5 bases and J lost 3, with 11 bases in between. In DNA, the CDR3 is TGTGCCAGCAGCCGGGACATTGACTACGAGCAGTACTTC. Its translation is CASSRDIDYEQYF.

This clonotype was counted at least ten times. The rearrangement links TRBV28 to TRBJ1-5, with 11 nucleotides matching TRBD1. CDR3 length: 17 amino acids. V lost 4 bases to trimming and J lost 4 bases; unmatched junction nucleotides: 9. The germline CDR1 and CDR2 sequences are MDHEN and SYDVKM. The CDR3 loop reads CASSSGSGQGVNQPQHF. The CDR3 coding sequence is TGTGCCAGCAGTTCAGGTTCGGGACAGGGGGTTAATCAGCCCCAGCATTTT. The full variable domain, rest sourced from reference TRBV28 and TRBJ1-5, is DVKVTQSSRYLVKRTGEKVFLECVQDMDHENMFWYRQDPGLGLRLIYFSYDVKMKEKGDIPEGYSVSREKKERFSLILESASTNQTSMYLCASSSGSGQGVNQPQHFGDGTRLSIL.

This clonotype was found many times. The chain is built from TRBV7-2 and TRBJ2-7, with 8 positions matching TRBD1. Trimming took 1 base from V and 1 from J; bases not matched to a gene: 9. The CDR3 runs 17 residues. Germline CDR1 reads SGHTA; CDR2 reads FQGNSA. CDR3 DNA: TGTGCCAGCAGCTTAGGGACAGGGATTTTTGGGTCCTACGAGCAGTACTTC. Translation gives CASSLGTGIFGSYEQYF.

This clonotype came up many times. The chain couples TRBV25-1 to TRBJ2-1; D ambiguous. The V and J ends lost 4 bases and 8 bases respectively, with 18 bases between them. The CDR3 runs 15 residues. The V gene's germline CDR1 is MGHDK and CDR2 SYGVNS. The CDR3 is CASSAPRGNLDEQFF. In DNA, the CDR3 is TGTGCCAGCAGTGCGCCCCGTGGCAACCTGGATGAGCAGTTCTTC.

The chain recombines TRBV14 with TRBJ2-7; 7 bases are shared with TRBD1. With 2 bases clipped from V and 1 base from J, the junction kept 8 bases outside the gene matches. Germline CDR1 and CDR2: SGHDN and FVKESK. The CDR3 totals 16 residues. In DNA form, the CDR3 reads TGTGCCAGCAGCCAATCTACGACAGGGAAATCCTACGAGCAGTACTTC. This gives the protein CASSQSTTGKSYEQYF.

This clonotype was seen at least ten times. This sequence joins TRBV7-2 and TRBJ1-2; TRBD1 matches at 9 bases. CDR1 and CDR2 from the germline V gene are SGHTA and FQGNSA. The J segment lost 3 bases and the V segment lost 5 bases, leaving 7 bases of the junction unmatched. This CDR3 has 15 residues. DNA for the CDR3: TGTGCCAGCAGCCCACTCGGGACAGGGCACTATGGCTACACCTTC. Encoded protein: CASSPLGTGHYGYTF.